This passage covers 23 T cell receptor beta chains from one sample sequenced in a study of T cells in localized non-small cell lung cancer. Clones were sequenced by immunoSEQ multiplex PCR, and TCRdb holds only the in-frame ones, with some missing. The sample carries 8,500 to 10,000 clones, roughly 89% recorded once. The source was peripheral blood, collected before any cancer treatment. The receptor source for this set is a female donor over 55 with stage II squamous cell lung carcinoma.

This chain links TRBV19 with TRBJ2-3; D gene ambiguous. Germline lookup yields CDR1 LNHDA and CDR2 SQIVND (reference sequence). The CDR3 runs to 15 residues. V was pared by 7 bases and J by 0 bases, with 14 bases between. The CDR3 is CASMGLGVSTDTQYF. CDR3 coding DNA: TGTGCCAGTATGGGCCTAGGCGTCAGCACAGATACGCAGTATTTT.

This chain joins TRBV13 and TRBJ1-1; 8 bases line up with TRBD1. The CDR3 sequence is 17 residues long. J was trimmed by 6 bases and V by 3 bases; bases with no gene match: 15. From germline, CDR1 is PRHDT and CDR2 FYEKMQ (reference sequence). The CDR3 sequence is CASSFYGTGLEGAEAFF. CDR3 bases: TGTGCCAGCAGCTTCTACGGGACAGGCCTAGAAGGCGCTGAAGCTTTCTTT.

The rearrangement joins TRBV7-2 to TRBJ2-5, with D tentatively TRBD1 (6 bases). Trimming removed 4 bases at V and 7 bases at J, with 13 bases between. Germline V gives CDR1 SGHTA, CDR2 FQGNSA. CDR3 length: 13 residues. The CDR3 coding sequence is TGTGCCAGCAGCTGGGGGCCCGAGGGGACCCAGTACTTC. It specifies CASSWGPEGTQYF. The full variable domain, rest sourced from reference TRBV7-2 and TRBJ2-5, is GAGVSQSPSNKVTEKGKDVELRCDPISGHTALYWYRQSLGQGLEFLIYFQGNSAPDKSGLPSDRFSAERTGGSVSTLTIQRTQQEDSAVYLCASSWGPEGTQYFGPGTRLLVL.

This clone was seen a few times. The chain joins TRBV4-1 to TRBJ2-1, with 11 positions matching TRBD2. The CDR3 contains 15 residues. The germline gives CDR1 MGHRA, CDR2 YSYEKL. The J segment lost 3 bases and the V segment lost 4 bases, leaving 2 bases of the junction unmatched. The CDR3 DNA reads as TGCGCCAGCAGCCGGACTAGCGGGCTCTACAATGAGCAGTTCTTC. The encoded protein is CASSRTSGLYNEQFF.

The chain employs TRBV14 and TRBJ1-4, with 8 bases identical to TRBD1. The CDR3 has 14 amino acids. Germline CDR1 is SGHDN and CDR2 is FVKESK. J was trimmed by 8 bases and V by 4 bases; bases with no gene match: 6. The CDR3 here is CASSPRTGPEKLFF. In nucleotides, the CDR3 is TGTGCCAGCAGCCCAAGGACAGGGCCAGAAAAACTGTTTTTT.

V and J are TRBV2 and TRBJ2-5; a weak D match, TRBD2 (6 bases). Germline values: CDR1 SNHLY, CDR2 FYNNEI. CDR3 size: 12 residues. The ends were cut back, 8 bases at V and 1 base at J, with 8 bases in the middle. CDR3 sequence reads: CASGRPQETQYF. The CDR3 bases are TGTGCCAGCGGGAGGCCCCAAGAGACCCAGTACTTC.

V is TRBV11-2 and J is TRBJ1-2, with D tentatively TRBD1 (5 bases). CDR1 is SGHAT and CDR2 is FQNNGV in the germline V gene. V was trimmed by 4 bases and J by 1 base, leaving 13 bases between them. CDR3 length: 15 amino acids. DNA for the CDR3: TGTGCCAGCAGCTCGTTGAGGGGACGTAACTATGGCTACACCTTC. It is translated as CASSSLRGRNYGYTF.

The chain employs TRBV5-1 and TRBJ2-3; 11 bases fit TRBD2. The germline V gene encodes CDR1 SGHRS and CDR2 YFSETQ. V shed 4 bases and J 2 bases; nucleotides not matched to a gene: 6. There are 16 residues in the CDR3. The CDR3 sequence: CASSLGTSGPTDTQYF. As DNA, the CDR3 is TGCGCCAGCAGCCTCGGGACTAGCGGCCCCACAGATACGCAGTATTTT. Supplemented by reference TRBV5-1 and TRBJ2-3, the full variable domain reads KAGVTQTPRYLIKTRGQQVTLSCSPISGHRSVSWYQQTPGQGLQFLFEYFSETQRNKGNFPGRFSGRQFSNSRSEMNVSTLELGDSALYLCASSLGTSGPTDTQYFGPGTRLTVL.

The chain carries TRBV6-1 and TRBJ2-3; 7 positions match TRBD1. The germline V gene encodes CDR1 MNHNS and CDR2 SASEGT. This CDR3 contains 15 residues. J lost 4 bases, V lost 3 bases, and 7 bases had no gene match. The CDR3 loop reads CASSEGQLFADTQYF. CDR3 coding DNA: TGTGCCAGCAGTGAGGGACAGCTTTTCGCAGATACGCAGTATTTT.

This clone was observed once. The same CDR3 arises from other DNA sequences in this sample as well. The CDR3 spells CASSDKAATGEKLFF. In nucleotides, the CDR3 is TGCGCCAGCAGTGATAAGGCTGCTACCGGGGAAAAACTGTTTTTT. V is TRBV10-2 and J is TRBJ1-4, with no clear D. CDR1 WSHSY and CDR2 SAAADI come from the germline V gene. CDR3 length: 15 amino acids. V lost 3 bases and J lost 8, with 16 bases in between.

This clone was seen once. The V call is TRBV21-1, the J call TRBJ1-2; the table's TRBD1 call for D was not verified on the DNA. TRBV21-1 is given as a pseudogene. The CDR3 is 15 residues long. DNA of the CDR3: TGTGCCAGCAGCAAAGCCCCGGTAACAGGGCTTAGCTACACCTTC. It translates to CASSKAPVTGLSYTF.

This sequence joins TRBV5-6 and TRBJ2-4; the match to TRBD2 covers 10 bases. The CDR3 totals 17 residues. V trimming: 1 base; J trimming: 7 bases; junction bases outside the gene matches: 11. The germline gives CDR1 SGHDT, CDR2 YYEEEE. The CDR3 DNA is TGTGCCAGCAGCTTGACAGCGGGAGGGCCTTCGTGGAACATTCAGTACTTC. This encodes CASSLTAGGPSWNIQYF.

The CDR3 DNA follows: TGTGCCAGCGACTCGGGGAGGACTAGCGGGGGGACCGGGGAGCTGTTTTTT. It translates to CASDSGRTSGGTGELFF. This chain joins TRBV5-5 and TRBJ2-2, with TRBD2 matching 14 bases. CDR1 and CDR2 (germline): SGHKS, YYEKEE (reference sequence). The CDR3 is made up of 17 amino acids. The J segment lost 5 bases and the V segment lost 7 bases, leaving 10 bases of the junction unmatched.

The chain has TRBV5-1 and TRBJ1-4, with D perhaps matching TRBD1 (6 bases). The CDR3 is made up of 15 amino acids. Germline V CDR1 and CDR2: SGHRS, YFSETQ. Trimming stripped 5 bases from V and 6 bases from J, with 17 bases between. In DNA, the CDR3 is TGCGCCAGCAGTCAAACCAGGGGAGGCGATGAAAAACTGTTTTTT. Its protein is CASSQTRGGDEKLFF.

The chain carries TRBV7-9 and TRBJ2-6; maybe TRBD2 (7 bases). The CDR3 runs to 16 residues. Germline assignment: CDR1 SEHNR and CDR2 FQNEAQ (reference sequence). Trimming cost V 5 bases and J 3 bases, with 14 bases left between them. CDR3 DNA: TGTGCCAGCAGCACACAGGGAGGGTATGGGGCCAACGTCCTGACTTTC. This sequence encodes CASSTQGGYGANVLTF.

The gene calls are TRBV6-1 and TRBJ1-2; D remains unclear. This CDR3 region has 11 residues. CDR1 is MNHNS, CDR2 SASEGT, per germline. Between the trimmed V and J ends, which lost 9 bases and 7 bases, there was a span of 12 bases. DNA for the CDR3: TGTGCCAGTTACTGGTTTTCTGGCTACACCTTC. It encodes CASYWFSGYTF.

The chain combines TRBV6-1 with TRBJ2-1, with D possibly matching TRBD2 (6 bases). The CDR3 consists of 15 residues. Germline V gives CDR1 MNHNS, CDR2 SASEGT. The ends were cut back, 0 bases at V and 0 bases at J, with 6 bases in the middle. CDR3 coding DNA: TGTGCCAGCAGTGAAGCCGGGAGCTCCTACAATGAGCAGTTCTTC. Translation: CASSEAGSSYNEQFF.

This chain links TRBV2 with TRBJ2-7; 7 bases align to TRBD1. This CDR3 comprises 12 residues. The germline V gene has CDR1 SNHLY and CDR2 FYNNEI. Unmatched junction bases numbered 4, after V lost 8 bases and J lost 3 bases. Written as DNA, the CDR3 is TGTGCCAGCCGACAGGGCAGCTACGAGCAGTACTTC. Translating it yields CASRQGSYEQYF.

This rearrangement joins TRBV5-1 to TRBJ2-3; TRBD2 is a possible D gene (6 bases). The V gene's germline CDR1 is SGHRS and CDR2 YFSETQ. CDR3 length: 14 residues. V shed 5 bases and J shed 4 bases, with 14 bases lying between them. The CDR3 reads CASRVQGGPDTQYF. Here the CDR3 DNA reads TGCGCCAGCAGGGTTCAGGGAGGCCCAGATACGCAGTATTTT.

V and J are TRBV6-6 and TRBJ2-4; no clear D gene. The length of the CDR3 is 15 residues. Trimming shortened V by 9 bases and J by 6 bases, and 21 bases separated the two germline ends. The V gene's germline CDR1 is MNHNY and CDR2 SVGAGI (reference sequence). The CDR3 loop reads CASSDLGTLSNIQYF. CDR3 nucleotide sequence: TGTGCCAGTAGTGATCTGGGCACCCTATCAAACATTCAGTACTTC.

A remark on this clone: Other DNA sequences in the sample encode the same CDR3. The gene calls are TRBV5-1 and TRBJ2-1, with 10 bases aligning to TRBD1. There are 14 residues in the CDR3. Germline loops: CDR1 SGHRS, CDR2 YFSETQ. After removal of 4 bases from V and 2 bases from J, the junction contained 0 bases not matched to a gene. CDR3 protein: CASSGQGAYNEQFF. The DNA for the CDR3 is TGCGCCAGCAGCGGACAGGGGGCCTACAATGAGCAGTTCTTC.

J is TRBJ1-1 and V is TRBV2; possibly TRBD1 for D (5 bases). The CDR3 spans 13 residues. Germline CDR1 reads SNHLY; CDR2 reads FYNNEI. Trimming left V 5 bases short and J 5 bases short, with 12 bases between. CDR3 sequence: CASSFGAGTEAFF. DNA for the CDR3: TGTGCCAGCAGTTTTGGGGCTGGAACTGAAGCTTTCTTT. Supplemented by reference TRBV2 and TRBJ1-1, the full variable domain reads EPEVTQTPSHQVTQMGQEVILRCVPISNHLYFYWYRQILGQKVEFLVSFYNNEISEKSEIFDDQFSVERPDGSNFTLKIRSTKLEDSAMYFCASSFGAGTEAFFGQGTRLTVV.

The chain employs TRBV4-2 and TRBJ1-4; 8 bases map to TRBD1. Germline trimming cut 0 bases from V and 8 bases from J; bases unmatched to any gene: 8. Germline values: CDR1 LGHNA, CDR2 YNFKEQ. There are 16 residues in the CDR3. The CDR3 loop is CASSQDPGTGEEKLFF. The CDR3 region has the DNA TGTGCCAGCAGCCAAGATCCCGGGACAGGTGAAGAAAAACTGTTTTTT.